Sequencing of this T cell receptor (beta chain) was carried out in a study of cytomegalovirus exposure and HLA in healthy donors. Study-wide results and limits: Despite most TCR sequences being rare, some public TCRs occurred in many donors. In a later analysis, first-cohort TCR clusters were found to tend to co-occur in the approximately 120 validation repertoires. For cytomegalovirus status, the classifier reportedly gave diagnoses with high specificity and sensitivity. TCR beta chains numbering approximately 150 were designated cytomegalovirus-associated.

Libraries were prepared by immunoSEQ multiplex PCR; TCRdb keeps only in-frame clonotypes and omits some of them. The data show some 320,000 clones, with approximately 90% seen just once and approximately 1.1% held by the top ten. This clone was seen once. The antigen is not known. The junction and the germline gene differ at one end; a read error may be behind it. The receptor was isolated from a woman aged 30 to 39 in good health and CMV-seropositive. Material: PBMCs.

CDR3: CASSPRTNLPQHF. The DNA for the CDR3 is TGTGCCAGCAGTCCGCGGACAAATCTGCCCCAGCATTTT. The rearrangement uses TRBV28 and TRBJ1-5, with a weak D call TRBD1 (5 bases). The CDR3 covers 13 residues. Per germline, CDR1 MDHEN and CDR2 SYDVKM.